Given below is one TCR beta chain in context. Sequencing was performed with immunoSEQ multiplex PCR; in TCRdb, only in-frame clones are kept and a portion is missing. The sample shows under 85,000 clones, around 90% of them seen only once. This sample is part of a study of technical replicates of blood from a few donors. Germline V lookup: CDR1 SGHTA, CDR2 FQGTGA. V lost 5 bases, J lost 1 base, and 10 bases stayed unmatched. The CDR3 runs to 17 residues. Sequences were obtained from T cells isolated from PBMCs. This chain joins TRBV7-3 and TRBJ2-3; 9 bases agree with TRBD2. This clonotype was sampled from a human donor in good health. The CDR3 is CASSPLPLAGRTDTQYF. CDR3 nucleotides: TGTGCCAGCAGCCCCCTGCCTCTAGCGGGGCGCACAGATACGCAGTATTTT.